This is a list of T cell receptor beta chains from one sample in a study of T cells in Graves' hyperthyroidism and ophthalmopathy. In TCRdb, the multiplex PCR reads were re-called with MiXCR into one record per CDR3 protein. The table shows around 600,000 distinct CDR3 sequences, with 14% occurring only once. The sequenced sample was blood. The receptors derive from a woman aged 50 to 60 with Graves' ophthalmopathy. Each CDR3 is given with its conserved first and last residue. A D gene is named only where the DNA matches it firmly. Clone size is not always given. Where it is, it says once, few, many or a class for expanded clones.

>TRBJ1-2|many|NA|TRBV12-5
TGTGCTAGTGGTTTGGTTGGGCAGGGATTTGACTATGGCTACACCTTC
CASGLVGQGFDYGYTF
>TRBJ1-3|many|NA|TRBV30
TGTGCCTGGAGTGTGGGTGGCTCTGGAAACACCATATATTTT
CAWSVGGSGNTIYF
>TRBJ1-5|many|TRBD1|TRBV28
TGTGCCAGCAGTACCCTTGGACAGGGTCGTCAGCCCCAGCATTTT
CASSTLGQGRQPQHF
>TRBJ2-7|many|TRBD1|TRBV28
TGTGCCAGCAGTTCCACAGGGGTGACCGACTACGAGCAGTACTTC
CASSSTGVTDYEQYF
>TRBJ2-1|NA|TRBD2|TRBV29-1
TGCAGCGTTTCTAGCGGGAGCTCCTACAATGAGCAGTTCTTC
CSVSSGSSYNEQFF
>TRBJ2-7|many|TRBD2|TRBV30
TGTGCCACCGGGACTAGCGGAAGCTCCTACGAGCAGTACTTC
CATGTSGSSYEQYF
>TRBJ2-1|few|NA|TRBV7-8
TGTGCCAGCAGCTTAGTATGGGTAGCGGCTGGCTACAATGAGCAGTTCTTC
CASSLVWVAAGYNEQFF
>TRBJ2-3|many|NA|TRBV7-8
TGTGCCAGCAGCCCGAGACTAGTAACGCAGTATTTT
CASSPRLVTQYF
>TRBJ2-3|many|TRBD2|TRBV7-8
TGTGCCAGCAGCTCCCACCTCACTAGCGGGTTCACAGATACGCAGTATTTT
CASSSHLTSGFTDTQYF
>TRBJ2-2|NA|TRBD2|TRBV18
TGTGCCAGCTCACCGAGGACTAGCGGGAGTAGGAACACCGGGGAGCTGTTTTTT
CASSPRTSGSRNTGELFF
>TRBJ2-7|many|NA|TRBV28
TGTGCCAGCAGTTTTGCCAGGGGACTATCCTCCTACGAGCAGTACTTC
CASSFARGLSSYEQYF
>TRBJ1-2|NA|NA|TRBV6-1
TGTGCCAGCGTAGGGGGTAACGACTATGGCTACACCTTC
CASVGGNDYGYTF
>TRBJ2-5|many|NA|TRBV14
TGTGCCAGCAGCCAAGCCGTCCAAGAGACCCAGTACTTC
CASSQAVQETQYF
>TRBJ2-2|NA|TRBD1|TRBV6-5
TGTGCCAGCAGTTCGGGACAGGGGAGGGGCAACACCGGGGAGCTGTTTTTT
CASSSGQGRGNTGELFF
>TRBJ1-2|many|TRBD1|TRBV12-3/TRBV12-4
TGTGCCAGCAGTGCGACAGGGGTTTTAGGTGGCTACACCTTC
CASSATGVLGGYTF
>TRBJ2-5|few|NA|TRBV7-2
TGTGCCAGCAGCTTAGACCAGGGAACCCAGTACTTC
CASSLDQGTQYF
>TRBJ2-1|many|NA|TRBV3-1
TGTGCCAGCAGCCAGCTCTCAGGGGCAGCCTACAATGAGCAGTTCTTC
CASSQLSGAAYNEQFF
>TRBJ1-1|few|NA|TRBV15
TGTGCCACCAGCAGAGATCTAGCAAACACTGAAGCTTTCTTT
CATSRDLANTEAFF
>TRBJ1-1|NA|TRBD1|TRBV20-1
TGCAGTGCTAGAACGATCCCAGGGGGGGGCACTGAAGCTTTCTTT
CSARTIPGGGTEAFF
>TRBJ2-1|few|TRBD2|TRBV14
TGTGCCAGCAGCCGATCAAAACCCGGGACTAGCGGGAGTTCATCCTACAATGAGCAGTTCTTC
CASSRSKPGTSGSSSYNEQFF
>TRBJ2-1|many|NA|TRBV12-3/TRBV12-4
TGTGCCAGCAGTTTATTCGCAACCAGCTCCTACAATGAGCAGTTCTTC
CASSLFATSSYNEQFF
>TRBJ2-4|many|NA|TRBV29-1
TGCAGCGTTGGAGGGCTAGCCAAAAACATTCAGTACTTC
CSVGGLAKNIQYF
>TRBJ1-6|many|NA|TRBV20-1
TGCAGTGCTAGAGAGTCAGGCTATAATTCACCCCTCCACTTT
CSARESGYNSPLHF
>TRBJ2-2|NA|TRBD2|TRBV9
TGTGCCAGCAGGAGGACTAGCGGGAGCACCGGGGAGCTGTTTTTT
CASRRTSGSTGELFF
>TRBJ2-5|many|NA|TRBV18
TGTGCCAGCTCACCCGGACAGCCCAACCAAGAGACCCAGTACTTC
CASSPGQPNQETQYF
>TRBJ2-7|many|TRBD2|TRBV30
TGTGCCTGGAGTGTGCTAGCGGGAGTTGGTGAGCAGTACTTC
CAWSVLAGVGEQYF
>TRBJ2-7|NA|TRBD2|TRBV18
TGTGCCAGCTCACCTTCGGGACTAGGGGGGTTCGAGCAGTACTTC
CASSPSGLGGFEQYF
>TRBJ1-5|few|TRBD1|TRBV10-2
TGCGCCAGCAGGGAACAGGGGGCTCGTAATCAGCCCCAGCATTTT
CASREQGARNQPQHF
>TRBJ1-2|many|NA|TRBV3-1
TGTGCCAGCAGCCAAGATCCGGGCAGGGACGGCGGCTACACCTTC
CASSQDPGRDGGYTF
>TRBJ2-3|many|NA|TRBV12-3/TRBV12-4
TGTGCCAGCAGTTACCGCGGTACGCAGTATTTT
CASSYRGTQYF
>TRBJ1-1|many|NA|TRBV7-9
TGTGCCAGCAGCTTACCGAGGCGGGAAGTCCTGAACACTGAAGCTTTCTTT
CASSLPRREVLNTEAFF
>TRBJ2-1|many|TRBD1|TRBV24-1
TGTGCCACCAGTCTTCGTCCGGGACAGGGATACAATGAGCAGTTCTTC
CATSLRPGQGYNEQFF
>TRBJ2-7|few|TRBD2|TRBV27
TGTGCCAGCAGTTACTCGGGAGGACGCGAGCAGTACTTC
CASSYSGGREQYF
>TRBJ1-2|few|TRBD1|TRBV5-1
TGCGCCAGCAGCAATAGGGACAGGGTGACTCTCGGCTACACCTTC
CASSNRDRVTLGYTF
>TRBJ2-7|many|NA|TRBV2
TGTGCCCTGGGGGCGAGCTCCTACGAGCAGTACTTC
CALGASSYEQYF